The T cell receptor beta chain under discussion was sequenced for a study of cytomegalovirus exposure and HLA in healthy donors. PCR amplification relied on 60 Vbeta primers (plus 13 Jbeta primers). Study processing details: A follow-up analysis tallied 73 million or so unique TCR beta chains, about 10 million shared. Sequenced by immunoSEQ multiplex PCR; TCRdb stores in-frame clones only, minus some. The V and J calls and clone size are taken from that table; D and trimming were inferred from the DNA. The repertoire holds 300,000 or so clones, with 84% as singletons. V shed 5 bases and J shed 6 bases, with 8 bases lying between them. Germline values: CDR1 SGHVS, CDR2 FNYEAQ. CDR3 length: 11 amino acids.

The TCR comes from a woman aged 40 to 50 in good health and CMV-seropositive. The source material was PBMCs. This chain uses TRBV7-6 with TRBJ2-7, with TRBD2 as a possible D gene (5 bases). CDR3 DNA sequence: TGTGCCAGCAGCCCCGGAGGCGAGCAGTACTTC. Its translation is CASSPGGEQYF.